The 28 T cell receptor beta chains below all came from one sample that was sequenced in a study of graft-versus-host responses after intestinal transplantation (dated by TCRdb to about 2021). The antigens of these receptors remain unknown. The library came from the immunoSEQ multiplex PCR assay. The immuneACCESS repertoire file appears here via TCRdb, limited to in-frame rearrangements. These files lack a portion of the clones; in checked studies, under half of the deficit traces to unresolved V genes, and the cause of the others is not known. Across this sample there are 140,000 or so clones, with approximately 91% seen only once. 0.19% of the sample comes from the top ten. Explained via the paper, the time point label denotes: cells obtained before transplantation from donor or recipient. Sequencing used unstimulated CD4+ T cells sorted from spleen or lymph node cells, obtained before intestinal transplant. The receptors shown here come from a human donor who received an intestinal transplant.

The chain uses TRBV10-2 and TRBJ2-7; possible D gene TRBD2, 6 bases. V was clipped by 5 bases and J by 5 bases, with 16 bases between them. This CDR3 is built from 14 residues. CDR1 and CDR2 from the germline V gene are WSHSY and SAAADI. The chain's CDR3 is CASSFITGVHEQYF. CDR3 bases: TGCGCCAGCAGTTTTATAACGGGAGTACACGAGCAGTACTTC.

The J gene is TRBJ1-5, the V gene TRBV2, with a tentative D call TRBD1 (5 bases). Trimming took off 7 bases at V and 2 bases at J, with 21 bases between the two ends. Germline loops: CDR1 SNHLY, CDR2 FYNNEI. The CDR3 loop spans 17 amino acids. The CDR3 loop is CASTVGGRIVRNQPQHF. The DNA for the CDR3 is TGTGCCAGCACCGTGGGGGGGAGGATAGTCCGCAATCAGCCCCAGCATTTT.

This chain joins TRBV5-1 and TRBJ1-1; 7 positions agree with TRBD1. With V trimmed by 4 bases and J by 0 bases, 9 bases remained unmatched. Germline CDR1 and CDR2: SGHRS and YFSETQ. This CDR3 contains 16 residues. The CDR3 sequence is CASSRPSTGMNTEAFF. The CDR3, as DNA: TGCGCCAGCAGCCGCCCCTCGACAGGGATGAACACTGAAGCTTTCTTT. Complete variable domain (other parts from reference TRBV5-1 and TRBJ1-1): KAGVTQTPRYLIKTRGQQVTLSCSPISGHRSVSWYQQTPGQGLQFLFEYFSETQRNKGNFPGRFSGRQFSNSRSEMNVSTLELGDSALYLCASSRPSTGMNTEAFFGQGTRLTVV.

The chain links TRBV29-1 to TRBJ2-1; D is undetermined. With 7 bases removed from V and 7 bases from J, the gap between germline ends came to 11 bases. Germline V lookup: CDR1 SQVTM, CDR2 ANQGSEA. This CDR3 region has 11 residues. The DNA of the CDR3 is TGCAGCGGGCAGGACCCGAATGAGCAGTTCTTC. It is translated as CSGQDPNEQFF.

J is TRBJ1-5 and V is TRBV7-2, with a tentative D call TRBD1 (5 bases). The germline V gene has CDR1 SGHTA and CDR2 FQGNSA. This CDR3 spans 15 amino acids. Trimming removed 0 bases at V and 2 bases at J, with 8 bases between. CDR3 residues: CASSLAGAGNQPQHF. In DNA, the CDR3 is TGTGCCAGCAGCTTAGCAGGGGCCGGCAATCAGCCCCAGCATTTT.

This clone was observed once. The V and J genes are TRBV15 and TRBJ1-5; D not resolved. Germline V gene data show CDR1 as LNHNV and CDR2 as YYDKDF (reference sequence). This CDR3 is built from 15 residues. Deletions cut 0 bases from V and 4 bases from J, with 10 bases between. The CDR3 loop reads CATSREQNGNQPQHF. The CDR3 DNA is TGTGCCACCAGCAGAGAACAAAATGGGAATCAGCCCCAGCATTTT. The variable domain in full, with the rest retrieved from reference TRBV15 and TRBJ1-5, is DAMVIQNPRYQVTQFGKPVTLSCSQTLNHNVMYWYQQKSSQAPKLLFHYYDKDFNNEADTPDNFQSRRPNTSFCFLDIRSPGLGDTAMYLCATSREQNGNQPQHFGDGTRLSIL.

This chain uses TRBV2 with TRBJ2-5; 7 nucleotides match TRBD1. The closer fit of TRBJ2-7 to the DNA end suggests the J call may be wrong. The CDR3 consists of 14 residues. Germline V CDR1 and CDR2: SNHLY, FYNNEI. This CDR3 reads CASSERGPGDEQYF. Here the CDR3 DNA reads TGTGCCAGCAGTGAAAGGGGGCCAGGGGACGAGCAGTACTTC.

The CDR3 sequence is CASSPPQGRGNTIYF. CDR3 coding DNA: TGTGCCAGCTCACCACCGCAGGGAAGAGGAAACACCATATATTTT. The chain is built from TRBV18 and TRBJ1-3; D perhaps matches TRBD1 (5 bases). V was trimmed by 0 bases and J by 4 bases, leaving 10 bases between them. CDR1 and CDR2 (germline): KGHSH, LQKENI. The CDR3 sequence is 15 residues long.

The chain combines TRBV28 with TRBJ1-5; possibly TRBD1 for D (5 bases). The CDR3 is 17 residues long. V was pared by 4 bases and J by 2 bases, with 18 bases between. From germline, CDR1 is MDHEN and CDR2 SYDVKM. The DNA for the CDR3 is TGTGCCAGCAGTTACCCTCAGGGTAAGGGTGGCAATCAGCCCCAGCATTTT. Its translation is CASSYPQGKGGNQPQHF.

The J gene is TRBJ2-7, the V gene TRBV7-9; 7 nucleotides align to TRBD1. The V gene's germline CDR1 is SEHNR and CDR2 FQNEAQ (reference sequence). This CDR3 has 16 amino acids. V gave up 4 bases and J gave up 0 bases; unmatched junction bases: 9. The CDR3 sequence: CASSSTADRVSYEQYF. CDR3 nucleotide sequence: TGTGCCAGCAGCTCAACCGCCGACAGGGTCTCCTACGAGCAGTACTTC.

This rearrangement joins TRBV6-1 to TRBJ2-1; D is unclear. The CDR3 runs 12 residues. Trimming cost V 5 bases and J 7 bases, with 9 bases left between them. The germline gives CDR1 MNHNS, CDR2 SASEGT. Here the CDR3 DNA reads TGTGCCAGCAGTATTGGGGTTAATGAGCAGTTCTTC. It translates to CASSIGVNEQFF.

This clone is a singleton in its sample. The genes are TRBV11-2 and TRBJ1-5; D gene ambiguous. CDR3 length equals 13 residues. CDR1 SGHAT and CDR2 FQNNGV come from the germline V gene. V lost 3 bases and J lost 6, with 9 bases in between. CDR3 residues: CASSFGRSQPQHF. The CDR3 nucleotides read TGTGCCAGCAGCTTCGGAAGGAGTCAGCCCCAGCATTTT.

This clone was recorded a few times. This chain uses TRBV18 with TRBJ2-7, with D tentatively TRBD2 (6 bases). V was clipped by 3 bases and J by 2 bases, with 8 bases between them. This CDR3 comprises 13 residues. The germline CDR1 and CDR2 sequences are KGHSH and LQKENI. This CDR3 reads CASSPGEAYEQYF. CDR3 DNA sequence: TGTGCCAGCTCACCTGGGGAGGCCTACGAGCAGTACTTC.

This chain uses TRBV5-6 with TRBJ2-1; tentatively, D is TRBD2 (5 bases). The V end was cut by 0 bases, the J end by 3 bases, with 7 bases between. From germline, CDR1 is SGHDT and CDR2 YYEEEE. The CDR3 runs 14 residues. CDR3 bases: TGTGCCAGCAGCTTGGCCGGGAACTACAATGAGCAGTTCTTC. Protein sequence: CASSLAGNYNEQFF.

The chain is built from TRBV2 and TRBJ2-1, with 10 bases that match TRBD1. In germline, CDR1 is SNHLY, CDR2 FYNNEI. V dropped 6 bases and J dropped 6; count of bases not matched to a gene: 8. The CDR3 extends over 15 amino acids. CDR3 amino acids: CASSSGTGVTNEQFF. The CDR3 coding sequence is TGTGCCAGCAGCTCCGGGACAGGGGTGACCAATGAGCAGTTCTTC.

The chain links TRBV9 to TRBJ1-2; unclear D gene. V gave up 4 bases and J gave up 0 bases, with 7 bases separating them. Germline assignment: CDR1 SGDLS and CDR2 YYNGEE. The CDR3 spans 13 residues. The CDR3 coding sequence is TGTGCCAGCAGCCCCCCGACTAACTATGGCTACACCTTC. Encoded protein: CASSPPTNYGYTF.

V and J are TRBV18 and TRBJ1-1; 7 bases match TRBD1. The CDR3 has 14 amino acids. Trimming at V came to 4 bases and at J to 0 bases, leaving 2 bases not matched to a gene. Germline CDR1 reads KGHSH; CDR2 reads LQKENI. The CDR3 sequence is CASSLQGMNTEAFF. The CDR3 DNA is TGTGCCAGCTCACTACAGGGGATGAACACTGAAGCTTTCTTT.

This clone was seen once. This chain uses TRBV25-1 with TRBJ2-1; D not resolved. In germline, CDR1 is MGHDK, CDR2 SYGVNS. The V end was cut by 4 bases, the J end by 12 bases, with 7 bases between. This CDR3 contains 10 residues. The DNA for the CDR3 is TGTGCCAGCAGTGGCTGGGGGCAGTTCTTC. As protein: CASSGWGQFF.

The rearrangement uses TRBV10-3 and TRBJ2-1, with 7 nucleotides matching TRBD2. The trim removed 2 bases at V and 4 bases at J, leaving 8 bases unmatched. The length of the CDR3 is 16 residues. Germline V lookup: CDR1 ENHRY, CDR2 SYGVKD. The DNA for the CDR3 is TGTGCCATCAGTGAGCCAGCGGCGGGAGAGTACAATGAGCAGTTCTTC. The encoded protein is CAISEPAAGEYNEQFF.

The rearrangement links TRBV10-3 to TRBJ1-4, with 7 nucleotides matching TRBD1. V was clipped by 4 bases and J by 6 bases; unmatched bases: 5. This CDR3 is built from 14 residues. Germline V gene lookup returns CDR1 ENHRY and CDR2 SYGVKD. The DNA of the CDR3 is TGTGCCATCAGTGCGACAGGGTCGGATGAAAAACTGTTTTTT. This codes for CAISATGSDEKLFF.

This clone appeared a few times. The CDR3 here is CASSPQGLETQYF. CDR3 sequence (DNA): TGTGCCAGCAGCCCACAGGGTTTGGAGACCCAGTACTTC. The rearrangement links TRBV7-2 to TRBJ2-5, with a possible D match to TRBD1 (6 bases). CDR3 length equals 13 residues. Trimming shortened V by 5 bases and J by 5 bases, and 12 bases separated the two germline ends. Germline loops: CDR1 SGHTA, CDR2 FQGNSA. Variable domain in full (rest from reference TRBV7-2 and TRBJ2-5): GAGVSQSPSNKVTEKGKDVELRCDPISGHTALYWYRQSLGQGLEFLIYFQGNSAPDKSGLPSDRFSAERTGGSVSTLTIQRTQQEDSAVYLCASSPQGLETQYFGPGTRLLVL.

The CDR3 here is CASSPGELKLAGLDTQYF. The CDR3 DNA reads TGTGCCAGCAGCCCAGGGGAGTTGAAACTAGCGGGACTGGATACGCAGTATTTT. The chain has TRBV7-9 and TRBJ2-3; 10 positions agree with TRBD2. Germline values: CDR1 SEHNR, CDR2 FQNEAQ (reference sequence). This CDR3 is 18 amino acids long. The junction had 17 bases not matched to a gene; V was cut back by 5 bases and J by 6 bases.

The chain couples TRBV7-9 to TRBJ2-1; 7 nucleotides match TRBD2. Germline loops: CDR1 SEHNR, CDR2 FQNEAQ (reference sequence). With V trimmed by 5 bases and J by 10 bases, 8 bases remained unmatched. CDR3 size: 13 residues. The CDR3 loop is CASSDNRGEEQFF. The CDR3, as DNA: TGTGCCAGCAGCGATAACCGGGGGGAGGAGCAGTTCTTC.

Regarding this clone: Different DNA sequences within this sample yield the same CDR3. The chain joins TRBV6-5 to TRBJ2-3, with 7 nucleotides matching TRBD1. The germline CDR1 and CDR2 sequences are MNHEY and SVGAGI. The CDR3 spans 14 residues. V lost 0 bases and J lost 3; bases outside the gene matches: 0. The CDR3 DNA follows: TGTGCCAGCAGTTACTCGACAGGGACAGATACGCAGTATTTT. This encodes CASSYSTGTDTQYF.

The chain links TRBV5-1 to TRBJ1-2; 7 bases map to TRBD1. Germline CDR1 is SGHRS and CDR2 is YFSETQ. V shed 4 bases and J 4 bases; nucleotides not matched to a gene: 10. There are 15 residues in the CDR3. The DNA for the CDR3 is TGCGCCAGCAGCGCGGGACAGAACCAAATCTATGGCTACACCTTC. Translation: CASSAGQNQIYGYTF.

This sequence joins TRBV4-1 and TRBJ2-7; 7 nucleotides agree with TRBD2. Germline CDR1 MGHRA, CDR2 YSYEKL. V lost 1 base to trimming and J lost 7 bases; unmatched junction nucleotides: 10. CDR3 length equals 15 residues. The CDR3 protein is CASSQASSGTWEQYF. CDR3 DNA sequence: TGCGCCAGCAGCCAAGCCTCTAGCGGTACTTGGGAGCAGTACTTC.

In its sample, this clone was seen once. The V and J genes are TRBV5-3 and TRBJ1-1; TRBD1 is a possible D gene (5 bases). TRBV5-3 is an ORF for which the function is uncertain. The CDR3 contains 18 residues. Trimming removed 9 bases at V and 1 base at J, with 28 bases between. CDR3 loop: CAIKWANESRVANTEAFF. In DNA, the CDR3 is TGTGCCATAAAGTGGGCCAATGAAAGCAGGGTCGCGAACACTGAAGCTTTCTTT.

This chain connects TRBV19 to TRBJ2-7; D uncertain. V gave up 1 base and J gave up 12 bases, with 13 bases separating them. CDR1 is LNHDA, CDR2 SQIVND, per germline (reference sequence). The CDR3 has 12 residues. Here the CDR3 reads CASSIGSQIMYF. The DNA for the CDR3 is TGTGCCAGTAGTATAGGATCCCAGATAATGTACTTC.